Following are 10 T cell receptor beta chains from one sample sequenced in a study of graft-versus-host responses after intestinal transplantation. The data were produced by immunoSEQ multiplex PCR, yet TCRdb's version contains in-frame clones alone and is incomplete. The table records tens of thousands of clones, approximately 94% of them present only once. These receptors have no identified antigens. The sequences come from unstimulated CD8+ T cells sorted from spleen or lymph node cells, collected before intestinal transplant. These receptors all stem from a human donor who received an intestinal transplant.

This clone was recorded only once. The V call is TRBV27, the J call TRBJ2-7; tentative D call: TRBD2 (6 bases). The germline V gene has CDR1 MNHEY and CDR2 SMNVEV (reference sequence). The CDR3 length is 16 residues. V dropped 1 base and J dropped 1 base, with 14 bases sitting between them. The CDR3 is CASSLFGTPASYEQYF. The CDR3 nucleotides are TGTGCCAGCAGTTTATTCGGGACTCCGGCTTCCTACGAGCAGTACTTC.

The chain carries TRBV27 and TRBJ2-2; no reliable D call. The CDR3 covers 12 residues. Germline loops: CDR1 MNHEY, CDR2 SMNVEV (reference sequence). Trimming stripped 5 bases from V and 3 bases from J, with 4 bases between. The CDR3 bases are TGTGCCAGCAGTACCTACACCGGGGAGCTGTTTTTT. Residues: CASSTYTGELFF.

The J gene is TRBJ1-3, the V gene TRBV9; TRBD1 is a possible D gene (5 bases). The CDR3 covers 16 residues. The V gene lost 0 bases and the J gene lost 0 bases, with 10 bases spanning the gap. Germline V gene lookup returns CDR1 SGDLS and CDR2 YYNGEE. CDR3 loop: CASSVGVDISGNTIYF. The CDR3 bases are TGTGCCAGCAGCGTAGGGGTGGACATCTCTGGAAACACCATATATTTT.

The chain recombines TRBV29-1 with TRBJ2-5; D gene ambiguous. This CDR3 is built from 13 residues. V gave up 0 bases and J gave up 4 bases, with 9 bases separating them. Germline V lookup: CDR1 SQVTM, CDR2 ANQGSEA. This chain's CDR3 is CSVEDTRGETQYF. The CDR3 DNA is TGCAGCGTTGAAGACACTCGAGGAGAGACCCAGTACTTC.

The rearrangement joins TRBV9 to TRBJ2-7, with D perhaps TRBD2 (6 bases). CDR1 and CDR2 from the germline V gene are SGDLS and YYNGEE. V was trimmed by 2 bases and J by 3 bases, leaving 15 bases between them. This CDR3 is built from 15 residues. DNA of the CDR3: TGTGCCAGCAGCGTTGCGGAGGGCCTTAACTACGAGCAGTACTTC. Its protein is CASSVAEGLNYEQYF.

The CDR3 DNA reads as TGTGCCAGAAGGACAGGGGGCACGCATACAGTCCCCTTCGTCACCTTC. Translated, it gives CARRTGGTHTVPFVTF. The chain carries TRBV5-5 and TRBJ1-2, with 11 positions matching TRBD1. V was pared by 8 bases and J by 13 bases, with 22 bases of the junction left unmatched. CDR3 length: 16 residues. Germline CDR1 is SGHKS and CDR2 is YYEKEE (reference sequence).

The chain employs TRBV6-5 and TRBJ2-1, with 8 bases lining up with TRBD2. Germline CDR1 MNHEY, CDR2 SVGAGI. CDR3 length: 15 residues. J was trimmed by 5 bases and V by 0 bases; bases with no gene match: 3. The CDR3 reads CASSYSSSGNNEQFF. CDR3 nucleotides: TGTGCCAGCAGTTACTCGAGTAGCGGGAACAATGAGCAGTTCTTC.

The J gene is TRBJ1-1, the V gene TRBV28; 8 positions agree with TRBD1. CDR3 length: 15 amino acids. Germline assignment: CDR1 MDHEN and CDR2 SYDVKM. J gave up 1 base and V 9 bases, and 10 bases lay outside the gene matches. Here the CDR3 DNA reads TGTGCCAGTACACAGGGGGTGTTTGGGAACACTGAAGCTTTCTTT. It codes for CASTQGVFGNTEAFF.

The J gene is TRBJ2-1, the V gene TRBV5-5; D is possibly TRBD1 (6 bases). V was shortened by 1 base and J by 5 bases, with 13 bases between the two germline ends. The CDR3 totals 15 residues. Germline V lookup: CDR1 SGHKS, CDR2 YYEKEE (reference sequence). Here the CDR3 DNA reads TGTGCCAGCAGCTTGAATCCGGGACAAAACAATGAGCAGTTCTTC. Translating gives CASSLNPGQNNEQFF.

Only one count was recorded for this clone. The chain carries TRBV2 and TRBJ1-3, with D tentatively TRBD1 (5 bases). Trimming shortened V by 0 bases and J by 3 bases, and 15 bases separated the two germline ends. The CDR3 is 17 amino acids. CDR1 and CDR2 (germline): SNHLY, FYNNEI. CDR3 nucleotides: TGTGCCAGCAGTGAAGCGCTTCCGGGGGTCTTTGGAAACACCATATATTTT. Protein: CASSEALPGVFGNTIYF.